The 22 T cell receptor beta chains listed next were all sequenced from one sample in a study of radiation and T cells in renal cell carcinoma. The time point here: blood 4 weeks post-SBRT, at nephrectomy. The treatment is: 15 Gy SBRT to primary tumor, nephrectomy 4 weeks later. The repertoire was sequenced with immunoSEQ multiplex PCR; TCRdb's copy has only in-frame clones and lacks some. The table shows fewer than 80,000 clones, with less than 90% occurring only once. The starting material was blood, obtained from a patient whose treatment included radiotherapy and nephrectomy. The source is a woman between 55 and 75 years old with renal cell carcinoma.

The CDR3 reads CASTKGEGLNTEAFF. The CDR3 coding sequence is TGTGCCAGCACCAAAGGAGAGGGGCTGAACACTGAAGCTTTCTTT. The genes are TRBV2 and TRBJ1-1, with a possible D match to TRBD1 (5 bases). CDR3 size: 15 residues. V shed 7 bases and J shed 0 bases, with 15 bases lying between them. Germline CDR1 is SNHLY and CDR2 is FYNNEI.

This clone was detected only once. This sequence joins TRBV6-5 and TRBJ1-2; 9 bases fit TRBD1. The trim removed 5 bases at V and 4 bases at J, leaving 2 bases unmatched. CDR1 and CDR2 from the germline V gene are MNHEY and SVGAGI. The CDR3 covers 13 residues. CDR3 amino acids: CASSRQGVYGYTF. DNA of the CDR3: TGTGCCAGCAGTCGACAGGGGGTCTATGGCTACACCTTC.

This clone appeared a few times. This rearrangement joins TRBV7-9 to TRBJ1-6, with 9 nucleotides matching TRBD1. Per the germline V gene, CDR1 is SEHNR and CDR2 is FQNEAQ (reference sequence). Trimming cost V 5 bases and J 6 bases; bases outside gene matches: 5. The CDR3 length is 15 residues. The CDR3 loop is CASSLGQGLNSPLHF. Here the CDR3 DNA reads TGTGCCAGCAGCCTAGGACAGGGGCTTAATTCACCCCTCCACTTT.

This clone was detected once. The gene calls are TRBV6-1 and TRBJ2-5, with unresolved D. The germline V gene has CDR1 MNHNS and CDR2 SASEGT. The CDR3 has 15 amino acids. Trimming took off 2 bases at V and 2 bases at J, with 12 bases between the two ends. The CDR3 sequence: CASSEQPDGQETQYF. DNA of the CDR3: TGTGCCAGCAGTGAACAGCCCGACGGGCAAGAGACCCAGTACTTC.

The chain recombines TRBV29-1 with TRBJ2-1, with 10 bases lining up with TRBD2. This CDR3 is 16 amino acids long. V dropped 5 bases and J dropped 2; count of bases not matched to a gene: 9. Germline loops: CDR1 SQVTM, CDR2 ANQGSEA. The DNA of the CDR3 is TGCAGCGTTAATGGGGCTAGCGGGAGCACCTACAATGAGCAGTTCTTC. The encoded protein is CSVNGASGSTYNEQFF.

V usage is TRBV5-1 and J usage is TRBJ1-1, with 7 bases that match TRBD1. Germline lookup yields CDR1 SGHRS and CDR2 YFSETQ. V lost 3 bases and J lost 5; bases outside the gene matches: 1. The CDR3 runs 12 residues. This CDR3 is CASSSQGTEAFF. CDR3 in DNA: TGCGCCAGCAGCTCACAGGGGACTGAAGCTTTCTTT.

This clone was seen a single time. The chain carries TRBV5-6 and TRBJ1-1; D gene unclear. Looked up from germline, CDR1 is SGHDT and CDR2 is YYEEEE. This CDR3 has 15 amino acids. V was shortened by 4 bases and J by 5 bases, with 18 bases between the two germline ends. The CDR3 region is CASSLLAGSWTEAFF. The CDR3 DNA is TGTGCCAGCAGCCTGTTGGCGGGTTCATGGACTGAAGCTTTCTTT.

V gene TRBV5-1 combines with J gene TRBJ2-1; D is possibly TRBD1 or TRBD2 (5 bases each). CDR1 and CDR2 from the germline V gene are SGHRS and YFSETQ. The ends were cut back, 0 bases at V and 7 bases at J, with 17 bases in the middle. CDR3 length: 16 amino acids. The CDR3 loop reads CASSLGGTTSVNEQFF. For the CDR3, the DNA is TGCGCCAGCAGCTTGGGAGGGACCACGTCGGTGAATGAGCAGTTCTTC.

The V and J genes are TRBV19 and TRBJ2-5; TRBD2 matches at 15 bases. In germline, CDR1 is LNHDA, CDR2 SQIVND (reference sequence). The junction had 3 bases not matched to a gene; V was cut back by 1 base and J by 3 bases. The CDR3 covers 17 residues. This CDR3 reads CASSIGTSGRVKETQYF. The CDR3 region has the DNA TGTGCCAGTAGTATAGGGACTAGCGGGAGGGTCAAAGAGACCCAGTACTTC.

The V and J genes are TRBV2 and TRBJ2-1, with 7 bases fitting TRBD2. The CDR3 consists of 14 residues. Germline trimming cut 4 bases from V and 9 bases from J; bases unmatched to any gene: 9. Germline lookup yields CDR1 SNHLY and CDR2 FYNNEI. The CDR3 region is CASSVSGARGEQFF. DNA of the CDR3: TGTGCCAGCAGTGTGAGCGGGGCTAGAGGTGAGCAGTTCTTC.

V gene TRBV5-4 combines with J gene TRBJ2-7; the D is unclear. The CDR3 is made up of 14 amino acids. The germline V gene encodes CDR1 SGHNT and CDR2 YYREEE (reference sequence). The germline V and J ends were trimmed by 0 bases and 0 bases, with 7 bases remaining between them. In DNA, the CDR3 is TGTGCCAGCAGCTTGGACGGTCACTCCTACGAGCAGTACTTC. Its translation is CASSLDGHSYEQYF.

The CDR3 DNA reads TGTGCCAGCAGTGAAAACAGGGGCTCACCCCTCCACTTT. Encoded protein: CASSENRGSPLHF. The V gene is TRBV6-1, the J gene TRBJ1-6; 7 bases align to TRBD1. Germline lookup yields CDR1 MNHNS and CDR2 SASEGT. J was trimmed by 10 bases and V by 2 bases; bases with no gene match: 2. The CDR3 has 13 amino acids.

In DNA form, the CDR3 reads TGTGCCAGCAGCTTAGATGCGACGCGCACAGATACGCAGTATTTT. It is translated as CASSLDATRTDTQYF. V gene TRBV11-3 combines with J gene TRBJ2-3; no definite D call. The CDR3 runs 15 residues. CDR1 SGHNT and CDR2 YENEEA come from the germline V gene. The germline V and J ends were trimmed by 0 bases and 1 base, with 8 bases remaining between them. Combining the CDR3 with reference TRBV11-3 and TRBJ2-3 gives the whole variable domain EAGVVQSPRYKIIEKKQPVAFWCNPISGHNTLYWYLQNLGQGPELLIRYENEEAVDDSQLPKDRFSAERLKGVDSTLKIQPAELGDSAVYLCASSLDATRTDTQYFGPGTRLTVL.

This chain joins TRBV9 and TRBJ1-3, with 12 bases aligning to TRBD1. Germline V gives CDR1 SGDLS, CDR2 YYNGEE. The CDR3 sequence is 18 residues long. V shed 4 bases and J 6 bases; nucleotides not matched to a gene: 14. CDR3 in DNA: TGTGCCAGCAGCCCACGACTCCGGGACAGGGGGCTTCTAAACACCATATATTTT. Translation: CASSPRLRDRGLLNTIYF.

The gene calls are TRBV7-9 and TRBJ2-5, with D possibly matching TRBD2 (6 bases). CDR3 length: 13 residues. Trimming removed 6 bases from V and 2 bases from J, with 10 bases in between. CDR1 and CDR2 from the germline V gene are SEHNR and FQNEAQ (reference sequence). CDR3 DNA sequence: TGTGCCAGCAGGGCGGGATCTCAAGAGACCCAGTACTTC. Translated: CASRAGSQETQYF.

The V gene is TRBV4-2, the J gene TRBJ2-3; D not resolved. Germline V lookup: CDR1 LGHNA, CDR2 YNFKEQ. Trimming stripped 0 bases from V and 12 bases from J, with 19 bases between. This CDR3 spans 15 amino acids. CDR3: CASSQDMITGLDQYF. CDR3 nucleotide sequence: TGTGCCAGCAGCCAAGATATGATTACGGGTTTGGATCAGTATTTT.

The chain employs TRBV5-4 and TRBJ2-3, with 8 bases fitting TRBD2. Germline CDR1 and CDR2: SGHNT and YYREEE (reference sequence). The CDR3 extends over 15 amino acids. V lost 2 bases to trimming and J lost 1 base; unmatched junction nucleotides: 3. For the CDR3, the DNA is TGTGCCAGCAGCTTAAACGGGGGGGGCACAGATACGCAGTATTTT. Translating it yields CASSLNGGGTDTQYF. The full variable domain, in which reference TRBV5-4 and TRBJ2-3 provide the parts outside the CDR3, is ETGVTQSPTHLIKTRGQQVTLRCSSQSGHNTVSWYQQALGQGPQFIFQYYREEENGRGNFPPRFSGLQFPNYSSELNVNALELDDSALYLCASSLNGGGTDTQYFGPGTRLTVL.

The V and J genes are TRBV2 and TRBJ1-4, with a weak D call TRBD1 (6 bases). Germline V gene lookup returns CDR1 SNHLY and CDR2 FYNNEI. The CDR3 spans 14 residues. V lost 10 bases to trimming and J lost 3 bases, with 15 bases between them. This CDR3 is CATTKQGANEKLFF. The CDR3 nucleotides are TGTGCCACTACAAAACAGGGTGCTAATGAAAAACTGTTTTTT. The complete variable domain, with remaining parts taken from reference TRBV2 and TRBJ1-4, reads EPEVTQTPSHQVTQMGQEVILRCVPISNHLYFYWYRQILGQKVEFLVSFYNNEISEKSEIFDDQFSVERPDGSNFTLKIRSTKLEDSAMYFCATTKQGANEKLFFGSGTQLSVL.

CDR3 DNA: TGTGCCAGCAGCCAAGAGTGGATCAGAGAAGAGACCCAGTACTTC. Its translation is CASSQEWIREETQYF. V usage is TRBV14 and J usage is TRBJ2-5; D gene uncertain. From germline, CDR1 is SGHDN and CDR2 FVKESK. V was trimmed by 0 bases and J by 3 bases, leaving 11 bases between them. This CDR3 has 15 residues.

The genes are TRBV7-8 and TRBJ2-1, with TRBD2 matching over 13 bases. CDR3 length: 17 residues. Germline V gene lookup returns CDR1 SGHVS and CDR2 FQNEAQ. The V and J ends lost 5 bases and 0 bases, in that order; junction bases with no gene match: 4. CDR3: CASSDTSGRGSYNEQFF. CDR3 DNA: TGTGCCAGCAGCGATACTAGCGGGAGGGGCTCCTACAATGAGCAGTTCTTC.

The rearrangement links TRBV30 to TRBJ1-2; D possibly corresponds to TRBD1 (5 bases). Germline CDR1 is GTSNPN and CDR2 is SVGIG (reference sequence). The CDR3 sequence is 13 residues long. Trimming took off 5 bases at V and 8 bases at J, with 18 bases between the two ends. CDR3 in DNA: TGTGCCTGGGGGGACCCTAAAACTGGCGGCTACACCTTC. This translates into CAWGDPKTGGYTF.

This chain uses TRBV9 with TRBJ2-7; TRBD1 agrees at 7 bases. V gave up 0 bases and J gave up 3 bases; unmatched junction bases: 9. The germline V gene encodes CDR1 SGDLS and CDR2 YYNGEE. This CDR3 spans 16 amino acids. The CDR3 reads CASSVGGTGAIYEQYF. DNA for the CDR3: TGTGCCAGCAGCGTAGGTGGAACAGGGGCCATCTACGAGCAGTACTTC.